One and the same sample provided the 11 T cell receptor beta chains below, sequenced in a study of shared clonotypes between healthy human individuals. Only in-frame clones appear in the TCRdb table, and some are missing; sequencing was by immunoSEQ multiplex PCR. The sample gives about 2.2 million clones, about 93% of which show up once; around 1.7% is in the top ten. CD8 cells classed as naive were CD45RO-negative and positively selected for CCR7, excluding terminally differentiated effector memory CD45RA+ cells. Source material: naive CD8+ T cells from PBMCs. All receptors derive from a man between 18 and 35 years old in good health. Some clones in this sample may be carry-over from other donors' samples.

Notes on this clone: Other DNA sequences in the sample encode the same CDR3. CDR3: CASSLRVSYEQYF. For the CDR3, the DNA is TGTGCCAGCAGTTTACGTGTTTCCTACGAGCAGTACTTC. The rearrangement uses TRBV27 and TRBJ2-7; D uncertain. V was cut by 2 bases and J by 1 base, with 6 bases left in between. The CDR3 totals 13 residues. Looked up from germline, CDR1 is MNHEY and CDR2 is SMNVEV (reference sequence).

This chain joins TRBV9 and TRBJ2-1; 11 bases line up with TRBD2. CDR1 SGDLS and CDR2 YYNGEE come from the germline V gene. Trimming removed 4 bases from V and 6 bases from J; junction bases left unmatched: 6. The CDR3 runs 15 residues. CDR3 nucleotides: TGTGCCAGCAGCACCACTAGCGGGAGAGGCAATGAGCAGTTCTTC. Its translation is CASSTTSGRGNEQFF.

V gene TRBV4-3 combines with J gene TRBJ2-2; D is perhaps TRBD2 (5 bases). CDR1 LGHNA and CDR2 YSLEER come from the germline V gene. The CDR3 runs 16 residues. V was cut by 4 bases and J by 6 bases, with 18 bases left in between. The CDR3 DNA reads as TGCGCCAGCAGCCGCCTTACCGGGGATAGAGCCGGGGAGCTGTTTTTT. This gives the protein CASSRLTGDRAGELFF.

The chain links TRBV4-3 to TRBJ2-1; tentative D call: TRBD2 (6 bases). V was cut by 4 bases and J by 7 bases, with 17 bases left in between. The CDR3 length is 15 residues. From germline, CDR1 is LGHNA and CDR2 YSLEER. This CDR3 is CASSPRETLTNEQFF. In DNA form, the CDR3 reads TGCGCCAGCAGCCCTCGGGAGACACTCACAAATGAGCAGTTCTTC.

The J gene is TRBJ2-3, the V gene TRBV19; no clear D gene. This CDR3 is 14 amino acids long. The germline V gene has CDR1 LNHDA and CDR2 SQIVND (reference sequence). Trimming removed 6 bases from V and 1 base from J, with 11 bases in between. DNA of the CDR3: TGTGCCAGTAGCCCTCGCGAGGGCACAGATACGCAGTATTTT. Translated, it gives CASSPREGTDTQYF.

The V and J genes are TRBV6-1 and TRBJ2-7; D is undetermined. The CDR3 extends over 15 amino acids. V was pared by 2 bases and J by 3 bases, with 14 bases between. Germline V gives CDR1 MNHNS, CDR2 SASEGT. The CDR3 bases are TGTGCCAGCAGTGAAATTCGTGGGCCCAACTACGAGCAGTACTTC. It yields the protein CASSEIRGPNYEQYF.

This chain uses TRBV7-8 with TRBJ1-1; D ambiguous. Trimming stripped 1 base from V and 3 bases from J, with 9 bases between. This CDR3 is 14 amino acids long. The germline CDR1 and CDR2 sequences are SGHVS and FQNEAQ. The CDR3 DNA reads TGTGCCAGCAGCTTAGTGCCAAAGGACACTGAAGCTTTCTTT. It specifies CASSLVPKDTEAFF.

The chain carries TRBV4-3 and TRBJ2-5; D gene uncertain. This CDR3 contains 15 residues. Germline lookup yields CDR1 LGHNA and CDR2 YSLEER. Trimming took 2 bases from V and 2 from J, leaving 12 bases between them. The CDR3 nucleotides read TGCGCCAGCAGCCAACATGCCACGGCTCAAGAGACCCAGTACTTC. Amino acids: CASSQHATAQETQYF.

Turning to this clone: Within the sample, other DNA sequences also encode this same CDR3. This rearrangement joins TRBV27 to TRBJ2-1, with TRBD1 identical over 7 bases. Germline V lookup: CDR1 MNHEY, CDR2 SMNVEV (reference sequence). Germline trimming cut 5 bases from V and 4 bases from J; bases unmatched to any gene: 5. This CDR3 region has 14 residues. The CDR3 loop reads CASSPGTEYNEQFF. As DNA, the CDR3 is TGTGCCAGCAGTCCCGGGACAGAGTACAATGAGCAGTTCTTC.

The CDR3 sequence: CASSLAGQVYGYTF. The DNA of the CDR3 is TGTGCCAGCAGCTTAGCGGGACAGGTCTATGGCTACACCTTC. V and J are TRBV7-9 and TRBJ1-2, with 8 bases lining up with TRBD1. The CDR3 sequence is 14 residues long. After removal of 0 bases from V and 4 bases from J, the junction contained 1 base not matched to a gene. The germline CDR1 and CDR2 sequences are SEHNR and FQNEAQ (reference sequence).

This clone was found once. This chain connects TRBV15 to TRBJ1-1, with D possibly TRBD1 on 6 matching bases. The ends were cut back, 0 bases at V and 1 base at J, with 15 bases in the middle. Per the germline V gene, CDR1 is LNHNV and CDR2 is YYDKDF (reference sequence). CDR3 size: 17 residues. CDR3 nucleotides: TGTGCCACCAGCAGAGATGGGGGGCGTGTTACGAACACTGAAGCTTTCTTT. This encodes CATSRDGGRVTNTEAFF.